One and the same sample provided the 30 T cell receptor beta chains below, sequenced in a study of CD8 T cells in ankylosing spondylitis. MiXCR, run by TCRdb on the 5' RACE reads, gives a single entry per CDR3 protein. The data show about 130,000 distinct CDR3 sequences, approximately 10% seen once. Sequenced material: blood, either unsorted or a sorted T cell fraction (not recorded which). These receptors all stem from a male donor with ankylosing spondylitis or in good health (not recorded which).

This clonotype was counted at least ten times. The J gene is TRBJ2-3, the V gene TRBV7-9, with D uncertain. The CDR3 spans 13 residues. V was cut by 8 bases and J by 2 bases, with 11 bases left in between. Germline V CDR1 and CDR2: SEHNR, FQNEAQ (reference sequence). Here the CDR3 reads CASQEGYTDTQYF. CDR3 nucleotide sequence: TGTGCCAGCCAGGAAGGCTACACAGATACGCAGTATTTT.

The chain is built from TRBV28 and TRBJ2-7, with 9 bases matching TRBD2. The CDR3 has 15 amino acids. Germline lookup yields CDR1 MDHEN and CDR2 SYDVKM. J lost 6 bases, V lost 5 bases, and 11 bases had no gene match. The CDR3 sequence is CASSPPGSGRSEQYF. The CDR3 region has the DNA TGTGCCAGCAGTCCCCCGGGTAGCGGGAGATCCGAGCAGTACTTC.

The chain links TRBV20-1 to TRBJ2-2; D is tentatively TRBD1 or TRBD2 (6 bases each). The germline gives CDR1 DFQATT, CDR2 SNEGSKA (reference sequence). This CDR3 has 15 residues. Trimming took off 3 bases at V and 9 bases at J, with 20 bases between the two ends. The CDR3 region is CSASLRLGGSRELFF. In DNA form, the CDR3 reads TGCAGTGCTAGTCTCCGACTAGGGGGTTCTAGGGAGCTGTTTTTT.

Ten or more counts support this clonotype. The chain links TRBV27 to TRBJ2-7; tentatively, D is TRBD2 (5 bases). The V gene's germline CDR1 is MNHEY and CDR2 SMNVEV (reference sequence). Trimming took 8 bases from V and 1 from J, leaving 12 bases between them. The CDR3 runs to 13 residues. DNA for the CDR3: TGTGCCAGCTCAAGAAGGGAGTCCTACGAGCAGTACTTC. Protein product: CASSRRESYEQYF.

At least ten counts were recorded for this clonotype. The rearrangement links TRBV4-3 to TRBJ2-2, with 14 bases fitting TRBD2. This CDR3 is 20 amino acids long. V lost 5 bases, J lost 5 bases, and 16 bases stayed unmatched. Germline V gene data show CDR1 as LGHNA and CDR2 as YSLEER. Here the CDR3 reads CASSAVYSGTSGSGTGELFF. DNA for the CDR3: TGCGCCAGCAGCGCCGTATATTCCGGGACTAGCGGGAGTGGTACCGGGGAGCTGTTTTTT.

This clonotype was counted many times. The J gene is TRBJ2-1, the V gene TRBV5-1; 7 bases are shared with TRBD1. This CDR3 has 16 residues. From germline, CDR1 is SGHRS and CDR2 YFSETQ. The trim removed 0 bases at V and 4 bases at J, leaving 7 bases unmatched. CDR3 sequence reads: CASSLALTGAYNEQFF. The CDR3 region has the DNA TGCGCCAGCAGCTTGGCCCTTACAGGGGCATACAATGAGCAGTTCTTC.

This clonotype has at least ten counts. The chain carries TRBV12-3 or TRBV12-4 and TRBJ2-5, with 9 bases lining up with TRBD2. Unmatched junction bases numbered 10, after V lost 6 bases and J lost 5 bases. This CDR3 contains 15 residues. In nucleotides, the CDR3 is TGTGCCAGCAGGCCTCTGGCGGGAGGGGCTGAGACCCAGTACTTC. This gives the protein CASRPLAGGAETQYF.

This clonotype was recorded many times. V and J are TRBV29-1 and TRBJ2-7; D call uncertain. CDR1 and CDR2 from the germline V gene are SQVTM and ANQGSEA. Between the trimmed V and J ends, which lost 2 bases and 1 base, there was a span of 15 bases. The CDR3 contains 15 residues. The CDR3 sequence: CSVEFTSDPSYEQYF. The CDR3 bases are TGCAGCGTTGAATTCACCAGCGATCCTTCCTACGAGCAGTACTTC.

At least ten counts were recorded for this clonotype. The chain uses TRBV5-1 and TRBJ2-5, with 8 bases fitting TRBD2. CDR3 length equals 16 residues. CDR1 and CDR2 (germline): SGHRS, YFSETQ. Unmatched junction bases numbered 8, after V lost 0 bases and J lost 4 bases. DNA of the CDR3: TGCGCCAGCAGCTTGGACCCGGGGCTAGCGGGAGAGACCCAGTACTTC. It codes for CASSLDPGLAGETQYF.

This clonotype was recorded at least ten times. The chain carries TRBV29-1 and TRBJ2-1; D perhaps matches TRBD1 (5 bases). V was cut by 7 bases and J by 1 base, with 23 bases left in between. Germline values: CDR1 SQVTM, CDR2 ANQGSEA. The CDR3 covers 17 residues. This CDR3 is CSGDPIVAGASYNEQFF. The CDR3 coding sequence is TGCAGCGGCGACCCGATTGTGGCTGGGGCTTCCTACAATGAGCAGTTCTTC.

This clonotype was picked up many times. The chain is built from TRBV28 and TRBJ2-3; TRBD2 might be the D (5 bases). Germline V gene data show CDR1 as MDHEN and CDR2 as SYDVKM. Trimming cost V 8 bases and J 0 bases, with 9 bases left between them. CDR3 length: 13 residues. The CDR3, as DNA: TGTGCCAGCCGGGATTCAAGCACAGATACGCAGTATTTT. Translated, it gives CASRDSSTDTQYF.

This clonotype was picked up many times. The rearrangement uses TRBV7-8 and TRBJ2-7; D is uncertain. Germline V gene sequence: CDR1 SGHVS, CDR2 FQNEAQ. V lost 1 base and J 3 bases, leaving 7 bases between the germline ends. This CDR3 comprises 13 residues. CDR3 protein: CASSLVVNYEQYF. The CDR3 DNA reads TGTGCCAGCAGCTTAGTAGTGAACTACGAGCAGTACTTC.

A few counts support this clonotype. Compared with germline, one end of the junction differs, possibly owing to a read error. The chain is built from TRBV11-2 and TRBJ2-7; D is undetermined. Germline V CDR1 and CDR2: SGHAT, FQNNGV. This CDR3 comprises 10 residues. The CDR3 sequence: CASSTRELYF. CDR3 DNA: TGTGCCAGCAGCACTCGAGAGCTGTACTTC. The full variable domain, completed using reference TRBV11-2 and TRBJ2-7, is EAGVAQSPRYKIIEKRQSVAFWCNPISGHATLYWYQQILGQGPKLLIQFQNNGVVDDSQLPKDRFSAERLKGVDSTLKIQPAKLEDSAVYLCASSTRELYFGPGTRLTVT.

This clonotype occurred once. This may be a read error: a much more frequent sequence differs by one nucleotide. The chain links TRBV12-3 or TRBV12-4 to TRBJ1-1, with D possibly being TRBD1 (5 bases). This CDR3 is 14 amino acids long. V lost 6 bases to trimming and J lost 4 bases, with 15 bases between them. Written as DNA, the CDR3 is TGTGCCAGCAGACCTGGGGGGGACGCCACTGAAGCTTTCTTT. Translated, it gives CASRPGGDATEAFF.

The rearrangement joins TRBV15 to TRBJ2-3; 9 positions match TRBD2. With 5 bases clipped from V and 4 bases from J, the junction kept 4 bases outside the gene matches. CDR3 size: 14 residues. The V gene's germline CDR1 is LNHNV and CDR2 YYDKDF (reference sequence). CDR3 DNA: TGTGCCACCAGCCTAGGACTAGCGTCAGATACGCAGTATTTT. This translates into CATSLGLASDTQYF. The entire variable domain, with the rest obtained from reference TRBV15 and TRBJ2-3, is as follows: DAMVIQNPRYQVTQFGKPVTLSCSQTLNHNVMYWYQQKSSQAPKLLFHYYDKDFNNEADTPDNFQSRRPNTSFCFLDIRSPGLGDTAMYLCATSLGLASDTQYFGPGTRLTVL.

The chain combines TRBV20-1 with TRBJ1-2; the match to TRBD1 covers 9 bases. CDR1 and CDR2 (germline): DFQATT, SNEGSKA (reference sequence). The length of the CDR3 is 14 residues. Trimming at V came to 2 bases and at J to 4 bases, leaving 5 bases not matched to a gene. The CDR3 is CSARLGQGIYGYTF. CDR3 bases: TGCAGTGCTAGACTGGGACAGGGAATCTATGGCTACACCTTC.

This clonotype appeared a few times. V usage is TRBV6-5 and J usage is TRBJ2-1, with 7 nucleotides matching TRBD2. There are 16 residues in the CDR3. The V and J ends lost 2 bases and 9 bases, in that order; junction bases with no gene match: 13. Germline CDR1 is MNHEY and CDR2 is SVGAGI. Here the CDR3 reads CASSYEGRGGSLEQFF. As DNA, the CDR3 is TGTGCCAGCAGTTACGAGGGCCGGGGCGGGAGTCTTGAGCAGTTCTTC.

This clonotype was counted many times. V usage is TRBV14 and J usage is TRBJ1-2, with a weak D call TRBD1 (5 bases). This CDR3 region has 16 residues. Germline V gene data show CDR1 as SGHDN and CDR2 as FVKESK. Trimming took 6 bases from V and 8 from J, leaving 25 bases between them. CDR3 residues: CASRRQGEGTLGGYTF. CDR3 bases: TGTGCCAGCAGACGACAAGGGGAGGGGACTTTAGGAGGCTACACCTTC.

In this sample, this clonotype turned up many times. The V gene is TRBV5-1, the J gene TRBJ2-2; 7 bases align to TRBD1. Germline trimming cut 0 bases from V and 6 bases from J; bases unmatched to any gene: 2. Germline V CDR1 and CDR2: SGHRS, YFSETQ. The CDR3 loop spans 14 amino acids. CDR3 amino acids: CASSLDRGPGELFF. DNA of the CDR3: TGCGCCAGCAGCTTGGACAGGGGTCCCGGGGAGCTGTTTTTT.

V and J are TRBV12-3 or TRBV12-4 and TRBJ2-1, with TRBD2 identical over 7 bases. V shed 5 bases and J 6 bases; nucleotides not matched to a gene: 16. The CDR3 has 17 residues. CDR3 in amino acids: CASSPLGGGSIRNEQFF. CDR3 coding DNA: TGTGCCAGCAGTCCTCTAGGTGGCGGGAGTATCCGCAATGAGCAGTTCTTC.

The table lists this clonotype with many counts. The V gene is TRBV5-6, the J gene TRBJ2-5, with 8 bases that match TRBD1. The CDR3 is 14 residues long. Germline loops: CDR1 SGHDT, CDR2 YYEEEE. V lost 2 bases and J lost 3; bases outside the gene matches: 3. CDR3 loop: CASSFQGQEETQYF. The CDR3 region has the DNA TGTGCCAGCAGCTTCCAGGGACAGGAAGAGACCCAGTACTTC.

This clonotype was counted ten times or more. The chain joins TRBV20-1 to TRBJ2-2, with D uncertain. The CDR3 runs to 12 residues. Looked up from germline, CDR1 is DFQATT and CDR2 is SNEGSKA (reference sequence). Trimming stripped 5 bases from V and 2 bases from J, with 6 bases between. CDR3 region: CSAGKNTGELFF. CDR3 DNA sequence: TGCAGTGCTGGGAAAAACACCGGGGAGCTGTTTTTT.

The rearrangement links TRBV20-1 to TRBJ1-1, with TRBD1 matching over 8 bases. V shed 3 bases and J 7 bases; nucleotides not matched to a gene: 4. This CDR3 region has 12 residues. From germline, CDR1 is DFQATT and CDR2 SNEGSKA (reference sequence). In DNA form, the CDR3 reads TGCAGTGCTAGCAGGGGGCGAGGTGAAGCTTTCTTT. It is translated as CSASRGRGEAFF.

This clonotype occurred many times. The gene calls are TRBV5-5 and TRBJ2-3; D unclear. The germline V gene has CDR1 SGHKS and CDR2 YYEKEE (reference sequence). This CDR3 contains 15 residues. Trimming removed 4 bases at V and 4 bases at J, with 16 bases between. The CDR3 sequence is CASSPTRVRADTQYF. The CDR3 nucleotides are TGTGCCAGCAGCCCCACGCGAGTGAGAGCAGATACGCAGTATTTT.

This chain uses TRBV6-5 with TRBJ1-5; weak D call: TRBD1 (5 bases). Germline-derived CDR1 and CDR2 are MNHEY and SVGAGI. The CDR3 covers 15 residues. Trimming left V 4 bases short and J 5 bases short, with 15 bases between. CDR3 residues: CASSSGRGFHQPQHF. CDR3 DNA: TGTGCCAGCAGTTCGGGACGGGGGTTCCATCAGCCCCAGCATTTT.

This clonotype appeared many times. V usage is TRBV10-3 and J usage is TRBJ2-3; D possibly corresponds to TRBD1 (6 bases). The germline V and J ends were trimmed by 6 bases and 0 bases, with 13 bases remaining between them. The CDR3 is made up of 15 amino acids. Germline V CDR1 and CDR2: ENHRY, SYGVKD. This CDR3 is CAIRDPGHSTDTQYF. CDR3 DNA sequence: TGTGCCATCAGGGATCCGGGACACAGCACAGATACGCAGTATTTT.

The rearrangement joins TRBV2 to TRBJ2-5, with a possible D match to TRBD2 (6 bases). Trimming shortened V by 4 bases and J by 7 bases, and 16 bases separated the two germline ends. This CDR3 has 14 amino acids. The V gene's germline CDR1 is SNHLY and CDR2 FYNNEI. The CDR3 nucleotides read TGTGCCAGCAGTGTCGGGCAGGGAGGTTCGACCCAGTACTTC. Protein sequence: CASSVGQGGSTQYF.

This clonotype was observed at least ten times. The chain joins TRBV28 to TRBJ1-6; D perhaps matches TRBD1 (6 bases). Germline V CDR1 and CDR2: MDHEN, SYDVKM. Trimming stripped 3 bases from V and 10 bases from J, with 13 bases between. The CDR3 runs 14 residues. The CDR3 loop reads CASSLAQGRSPLHF. In nucleotides, the CDR3 is TGTGCCAGCAGTTTGGCACAGGGACGGTCACCCCTCCACTTT. Filled out from reference TRBV28 and TRBJ1-6, the complete variable domain reads DVKVTQSSRYLVKRTGEKVFLECVQDMDHENMFWYRQDPGLGLRLIYFSYDVKMKEKGDIPEGYSVSREKKERFSLILESASTNQTSMYLCASSLAQGRSPLHFGNGTRLTVT.

This clonotype was recorded many times. The chain uses TRBV29-1 and TRBJ2-7; 7 positions match TRBD1. The CDR3 is made up of 15 amino acids. The germline gives CDR1 SQVTM, CDR2 ANQGSEA. V lost 7 bases to trimming and J lost 0 bases; unmatched junction nucleotides: 12. CDR3 region: CSAYSGQASSYEQYF. The CDR3 bases are TGCAGCGCTTACTCCGGACAGGCGAGCTCCTACGAGCAGTACTTC.

At least ten counts were recorded for this clonotype. V and J are TRBV12-3 or TRBV12-4 and TRBJ2-1; D remains unclear. The V end lost 7 bases, the J end lost 6 bases, and 13 bases lay between the germline ends. The CDR3 totals 13 residues. The CDR3 DNA reads TGTGCCAGCATCCAGAGCCCTGGCAATGAGCAGTTCTTC. Protein sequence: CASIQSPGNEQFF.